The 19 T cell receptor beta chains in this list originate from one sample, sequenced in a study of molecular identifiers for immune sequencing clone quantification. Each CDR3 protein is one row after TCRdb ran MiXCR on the PCR reads. Of approximately 630,000 distinct CDR3 sequences detected, 25% appear once; the ten largest clones hold about 0.84%. The sample taken for sequencing was naive CD8+ T cells from blood, with Jurkat cell RNA spiked in. The sample's subset: FACS-sorted CD8+CD4-CCR7+CD45RA+ naive T cells. The receptors were sampled from a human donor in good health. Some libraries in this study had Jurkat cell RNA spiked in.

This clonotype appeared once. This chain joins TRBV24-1 and TRBJ2-3; 9 positions agree with TRBD1. The CDR3 spans 15 residues. V shed 3 bases and J 3 bases; nucleotides not matched to a gene: 3. CDR1 and CDR2 (germline): KGHDR, SFDVKD. The CDR3 sequence: CATSDLGQGTDTQYF. In DNA form, the CDR3 reads TGTGCCACCAGTGATCTTGGACAGGGGACAGATACGCAGTATTTT.

This clonotype was seen only a few times. V is TRBV7-6 and J is TRBJ2-3; D possibly uses TRBD1 or TRBD2 (5 bases each). CDR3 length: 13 residues. V was pared by 7 bases and J by 4 bases, with 12 bases between. The germline V gene has CDR1 SGHVS and CDR2 FNYEAQ. The CDR3 protein is CASTQGAADTQYF. The CDR3 coding sequence is TGTGCCAGCACCCAGGGAGCGGCAGATACGCAGTATTTT.

This clonotype showed up many times. This rearrangement joins TRBV9 to TRBJ2-3, with 13 bases aligning to TRBD2. The V and J ends lost 2 bases and 2 bases, in that order; junction bases with no gene match: 5. The germline gives CDR1 SGDLS, CDR2 YYNGEE. The CDR3 has 17 amino acids. Here the CDR3 DNA reads TGTGCCAGCAGCGTCGGGACTAGCGGGATCTTCACAGATACGCAGTATTTT. This encodes CASSVGTSGIFTDTQYF.

This clonotype was recorded many times. The chain combines TRBV19 with TRBJ2-6; D gene unclear. Trimming took off 1 base at V and 2 bases at J, with 6 bases between the two ends. CDR1 is LNHDA, CDR2 SQIVND, per germline (reference sequence). There are 15 residues in the CDR3. The CDR3 here is CASSIAQAGANVLTF. Here the CDR3 DNA reads TGTGCCAGTAGTATAGCGCAGGCTGGGGCCAACGTCCTGACTTTC.

Comments on this clonotype: A much larger clone differs by one base, so this may be a read error. The CDR3 DNA follows: TGTGCCGGCAGTGATTGGGCCCTCGGCAATCAGCCCCAGCATTTT. Translated, it gives CAGSDWALGNQPQHF. The chain carries TRBV2 and TRBJ1-5; unclear D gene. The CDR3 runs to 15 residues. Germline CDR1 is SNHLY and CDR2 is FYNNEI. The complete variable domain, with remaining parts taken from reference TRBV2 and TRBJ1-5, reads EPEVTQTPSHQVTQMGQEVILRCVPISNHLYFYWYRQILGQKVEFLVSFYNNEISEKSEIFDDQFSVERPDGSNFTLKIRSTKLEDSAMYFCAGSDWALGNQPQHFGDGTRLSIL.

There are many counts of this clonotype. The chain carries TRBV29-1 and TRBJ1-3, with D possibly being TRBD1 (5 bases). CDR3 length equals 14 residues. Germline V gene lookup returns CDR1 SQVTM and CDR2 ANQGSEA. The germline V and J ends were trimmed by 6 bases and 0 bases, with 12 bases remaining between them. CDR3 DNA sequence: TGCAGCGTCCAGACAGAGAGCTCTGGAAACACCATATATTTT. Amino acid sequence: CSVQTESSGNTIYF.

V gene TRBV4-1 combines with J gene TRBJ2-1; 12 nucleotides match TRBD2. The CDR3 extends over 15 amino acids. Trimming at V came to 4 bases and at J to 9 bases, leaving 7 bases not matched to a gene. Germline values: CDR1 MGHRA, CDR2 YSYEKL. The CDR3 loop reads CASSPSGTSGSEQFF. CDR3 sequence (DNA): TGCGCCAGCAGCCCCTCCGGGACTAGCGGGTCTGAGCAGTTCTTC.

This clonotype was detected only once. A much larger clone sits a single nucleotide away, making a read error possible. The J gene is TRBJ1-1, the V gene TRBV28; D uncertain. CDR1 and CDR2 (germline): MDHEN, SYDVKM. The CDR3 length is 14 residues. In DNA form, the CDR3 reads TGTGCCAGCACCATTGTAGGGTCGAACACTGAAGCTCTCTTT. This sequence encodes CASTIVGSNTEALF. Variable domain in full (rest from reference TRBV28 and TRBJ1-1): DVKVTQSSRYLVKRTGEKVFLECVQDMDHENMFWYRQDPGLGLRLIYFSYDVKMKEKGDIPEGYSVSREKKERFSLILESASTNQTSMYLCASTIVGSNTEALFGQGTRLTVV.

This clonotype occurred once. This sequence joins TRBV10-3 and TRBJ1-4, with D unclear. This CDR3 comprises 13 residues. V lost 2 bases, J lost 8 bases, and 9 bases lay in between. Germline lookup yields CDR1 ENHRY and CDR2 SYGVKD. CDR3 nucleotides: TGTGCCATCAGTGAGGTGGGTGCCGAAAAACTGTTTTTT. It codes for CAISEVGAEKLFF.

The chain combines TRBV9 with TRBJ2-1, with D possibly matching TRBD1 (6 bases). With 3 bases removed from V and 3 bases from J, the gap between germline ends came to 13 bases. The length of the CDR3 is 15 residues. The germline gives CDR1 SGDLS, CDR2 YYNGEE. The CDR3 loop reads CASSETGYNYNEQFF. The CDR3, as DNA: TGTGCCAGCAGCGAAACAGGGTATAACTACAATGAGCAGTTCTTC.

In this sample, this clonotype turned up a few times. The chain couples TRBV19 to TRBJ2-1, with 10 bases aligning to TRBD2. Germline CDR1 LNHDA, CDR2 SQIVND (reference sequence). The trim removed 2 bases at V and 5 bases at J, leaving 3 bases unmatched. CDR3 length: 15 residues. CDR3 in amino acids: CASSIPSGGNNEQFF. DNA for the CDR3: TGTGCCAGTAGTATACCTAGCGGGGGTAACAATGAGCAGTTCTTC.

Remarks on this clonotype: This may be a read error: a much more frequent sequence differs by one nucleotide. The chain combines TRBV7-3 with TRBJ2-7; D is uncertain. This CDR3 spans 13 amino acids. Germline loops: CDR1 SGHTA, CDR2 FQGTGA. Trimming cost V 4 bases and J 3 bases, with 10 bases left between them. The CDR3 DNA follows: TGTGCCAGCAGCTCGCCCCCGGACTACGAGCAGTACTTC. Amino acids: CASSSPPDYEQYF.

This clonotype was observed at least ten times. The chain carries TRBV9 and TRBJ2-5; no clear D gene. The CDR3 is 10 residues long. V was clipped by 6 bases and J by 5 bases, with 5 bases between them. Germline loops: CDR1 SGDLS, CDR2 YYNGEE. The CDR3 spells CASNTETQYF. The CDR3 region has the DNA TGTGCCAGCAACACCGAGACCCAGTACTTC. Variable domain in full (rest from reference TRBV9 and TRBJ2-5): DSGVTQTPKHLITATGQRVTLRCSPRSGDLSVYWYQQSLDQGLQFLIQYYNGEERAKGNILERFSAQQFPDLHSELNLSSLELGDSALYFCASNTETQYFGPGTRLLVL.

This clonotype occurred a few times. The chain has TRBV7-9 and TRBJ2-7, with D unresolved. Trimming removed 5 bases at V and 4 bases at J, with 6 bases between. The CDR3 spans 11 residues. Germline V CDR1 and CDR2: SEHNR, FQNEAQ (reference sequence). In nucleotides, the CDR3 is TGTGCCAGCAGCGCCACTTACGAGCAGTACTTC. The encoded protein is CASSATYEQYF. The whole variable domain, filled in from reference TRBV7-9 and TRBJ2-7, reads DTGVSQNPRHKITKRGQNVTFRCDPISEHNRLYWYRQTLGQGPEFLTYFQNEAQLEKSRLLSDRFSAERPKGSFSTLEIQRTEQGDSAMYLCASSATYEQYFGPGTRLTVT.

This clonotype was seen many times. V is TRBV5-6 and J is TRBJ2-1; perhaps D is TRBD1 or TRBD2 (5 bases each). V lost 3 bases and J 7 bases, leaving 17 bases between the germline ends. Per germline, CDR1 SGHDT and CDR2 YYEEEE. CDR3 length: 15 residues. The DNA of the CDR3 is TGTGCCAGCAGCTGGGGACCCGCGACGAAAAATGAGCAGTTCTTC. Protein sequence: CASSWGPATKNEQFF.

On this clonotype itself: Just one base apart from a much larger clone, this may be a read error. The chain combines TRBV20-1 with TRBJ1-1; possible D gene TRBD1, 5 bases. Germline lookup yields CDR1 DFQATT and CDR2 SNEGSKA (reference sequence). The length of the CDR3 is 13 residues. The CDR3 loop is CSATTRGRPEAVF. The CDR3 coding sequence is TGCAGTGCTACAACCCGGGGGAGGCCTGAAGCTGTCTTT.

A few counts support this clonotype. CDR3 protein: CASGLTHNEQFF. As DNA, the CDR3 is TGTGCTAGTGGTTTGACCCACAATGAGCAGTTCTTC. This rearrangement joins TRBV12-5 to TRBJ2-1; D gene uncertain. V gave up 2 bases and J gave up 5 bases, with 4 bases separating them. In germline, CDR1 is LGHNT, CDR2 FRNRAP. This CDR3 has 12 amino acids. Full variable domain (rest looked up from reference TRBV12-5 and TRBJ2-1): DARVTQTPRHKVTEMGQEVTMRCQPILGHNTVFWYRQTMMQGLELLAYFRNRAPLDDSGMPKDRFSAEMPDATLATLKIQPSEPRDSAVYFCASGLTHNEQFFGPGTRLTVL.

This clonotype was recorded at least ten times. The chain uses TRBV9 and TRBJ2-7; D uncertain. Trimming took off 3 bases at V and 4 bases at J, with 17 bases between the two ends. Germline V gene lookup returns CDR1 SGDLS and CDR2 YYNGEE. The CDR3 consists of 15 residues. The CDR3 DNA reads TGTGCCAGCAGCGAAAACGACGGTCCAGCATACGAGCAGTACTTC. Encoded protein: CASSENDGPAYEQYF.

Comment on this clonotype: This may arise from a read error, as a much more abundant clone is one base away. This chain connects TRBV27 to TRBJ1-4; the D is unclear. Per germline, CDR1 MNHEY and CDR2 SMNVEV (reference sequence). V dropped 5 bases and J dropped 8 bases, with 12 bases sitting between them. The CDR3 contains 13 residues. The CDR3 region has the DNA TGTGCCAGCAGTCTTCCTGATCGCGAAAAACTGTTTTTT. It codes for CASSLPDREKLFF.